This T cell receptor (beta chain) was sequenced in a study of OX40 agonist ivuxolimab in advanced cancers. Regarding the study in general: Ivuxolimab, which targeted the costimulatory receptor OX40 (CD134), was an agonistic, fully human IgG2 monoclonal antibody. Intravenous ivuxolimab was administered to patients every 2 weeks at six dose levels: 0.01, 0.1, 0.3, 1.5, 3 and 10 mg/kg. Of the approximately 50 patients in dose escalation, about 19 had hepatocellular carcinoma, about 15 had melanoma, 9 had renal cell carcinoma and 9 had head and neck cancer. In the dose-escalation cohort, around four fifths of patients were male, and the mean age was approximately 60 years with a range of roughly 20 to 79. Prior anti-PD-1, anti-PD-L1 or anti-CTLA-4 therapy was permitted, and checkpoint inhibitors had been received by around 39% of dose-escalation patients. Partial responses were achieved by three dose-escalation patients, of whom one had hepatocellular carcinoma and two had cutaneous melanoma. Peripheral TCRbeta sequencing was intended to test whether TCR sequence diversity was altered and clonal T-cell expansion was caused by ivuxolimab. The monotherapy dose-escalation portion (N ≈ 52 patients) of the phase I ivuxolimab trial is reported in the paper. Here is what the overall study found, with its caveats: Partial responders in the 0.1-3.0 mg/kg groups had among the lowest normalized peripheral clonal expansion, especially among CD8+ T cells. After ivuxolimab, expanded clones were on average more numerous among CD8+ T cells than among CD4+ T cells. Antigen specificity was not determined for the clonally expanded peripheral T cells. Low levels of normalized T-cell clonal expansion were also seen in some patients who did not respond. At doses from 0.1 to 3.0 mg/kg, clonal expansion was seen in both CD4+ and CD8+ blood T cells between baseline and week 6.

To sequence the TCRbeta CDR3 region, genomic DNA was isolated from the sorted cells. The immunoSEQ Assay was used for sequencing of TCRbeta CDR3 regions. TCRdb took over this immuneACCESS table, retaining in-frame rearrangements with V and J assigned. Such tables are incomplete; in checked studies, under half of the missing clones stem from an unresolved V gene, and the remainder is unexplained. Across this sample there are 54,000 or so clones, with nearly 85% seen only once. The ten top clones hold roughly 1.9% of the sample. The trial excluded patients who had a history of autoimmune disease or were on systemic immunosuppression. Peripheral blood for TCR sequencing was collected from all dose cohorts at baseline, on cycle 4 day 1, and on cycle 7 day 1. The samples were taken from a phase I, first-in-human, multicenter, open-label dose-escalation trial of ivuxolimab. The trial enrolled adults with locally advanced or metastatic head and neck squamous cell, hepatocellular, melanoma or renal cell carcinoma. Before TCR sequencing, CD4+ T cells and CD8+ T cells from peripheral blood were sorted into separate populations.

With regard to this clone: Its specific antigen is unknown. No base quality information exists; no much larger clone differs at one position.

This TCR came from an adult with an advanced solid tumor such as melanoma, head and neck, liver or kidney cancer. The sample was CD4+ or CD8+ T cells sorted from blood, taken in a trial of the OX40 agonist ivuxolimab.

At the DNA level, the sequence is TGTGCCAGCAGTTTAAATGATGGGGGCGGTCAGCCCCAGCATTTT. It is translated as CASSLNDGGGQPQHF. The rearranged chain carries TRBV28 and TRBJ1-5; TRBD1 is a weak D gene call, 6 bases matching. Taken from the germline V gene, the CDR1 and CDR2 loops are MDHEN and SYDVKM. Including the terminal cysteine and phenylalanine, the CDR3 comprises 15 residues. Only the CDR3 portion is preserved as DNA: 45 bases, with reading frame beginning at the first base. V is clipped by 2 bases and J by 6 bases, and the sequence between their germline boundaries is 14 bases long.